This TCR beta chain was captured by sequencing in a study of blood T cell repertoires in COVID-19. Study overall: Samples came from the United States, Italy and Spain, spanning acute and convalescent COVID-19.

The study recruited people aged 18 to 89 years across 20 to 30 US areas. Participant-reported clinical history was the basis for cohort assignment. Authors' methods: From reference gene primer amplification, estimates of nucleated cell counts were derived. Data came from immunoSEQ multiplex PCR; TCRdb stores just in-frame clones and leaves some out. V and J calls and clone size are given by that table; D and trimming were obtained from the DNA. The sample includes approximately 330,000 clones, around 86% of them seen just once. CDR3 length: 17 residues. The V segment lost 1 base and the J segment 3 bases; nucleotides outside the gene matches: 9. Germline V lookup: CDR1 SGHTA, CDR2 FQGTGA.

Sequenced input: PBMCs or T cells enriched from blood (not recorded which). This TCR was sampled from a middle-aged woman with acute COVID-19. This sequence joins TRBV7-3 and TRBJ2-1, with 7 bases that match TRBD1. The DNA for the CDR3 is TGTGCCAGCAGCTTAATCGGGCCGACAGGGATCTACAATGAGCAGTTCTTC. It specifies CASSLIGPTGIYNEQFF. Drawing the rest from reference TRBV7-3 and TRBJ2-1, the complete variable domain is GAGVSQTPSNKVTEKGKYVELRCDPISGHTALYWYRQSLGQGPEFLIYFQGTGAADDSGLPNDRFFAVRPEGSVSTLKIQRTERGDSAVYLCASSLIGPTGIYNEQFFGPGTRLTVL.